This TCR beta chain comes out of a study of shared clonotypes between healthy human individuals. Trimming cost V 0 bases and J 5 bases, with 18 bases left between them. Germline values: CDR1 SGHRS, CDR2 YFSETQ. CDR3 length: 16 amino acids. It was at deep level that the assay was run. Under the authors' procedure: Filtering differed for immunoSEQ, which gave only junction sequences without quality scores. The table came from immunoSEQ multiplex PCR; TCRdb's copy has only in-frame clones and leaves some out. The V and J calls and clone size are taken from that table; D and trimming were inferred from the DNA. The data show around 500,000 clones, with around 85% seen just once and 12% held by the top ten.

V usage is TRBV5-1 and J usage is TRBJ2-7; unclear D gene. The source material was PBMCs. The TCR comes from a woman aged 40 to 50 in good health. Some clones in this sample may be carry-over from other donors' samples. Here the CDR3 DNA reads TGCGCCAGCAGCTTGGATCCCCACGCCATGGGCGACGAGCAGTACTTC. Translated, it gives CASSLDPHAMGDEQYF. Supplemented by reference TRBV5-1 and TRBJ2-7, the full variable domain reads KAGVTQTPRYLIKTRGQQVTLSCSPISGHRSVSWYQQTPGQGLQFLFEYFSETQRNKGNFPGRFSGRQFSNSRSEMNVSTLELGDSALYLCASSLDPHAMGDEQYFGPGTRLTVT.